The subject of this entry is one T cell receptor (beta chain). The CDR3 extends over 16 amino acids. V shed 1 base and J shed 4 bases, with 14 bases lying between them. CDR1 SGHDN and CDR2 FVKESK come from the germline V gene. This specimen comes from a study of T cell changes during pregnancy in multiple sclerosis. Sequenced by immunoSEQ multiplex PCR; TCRdb stores in-frame clones only, minus some. Among approximately 40,000 clones listed, around 96% were seen once. This chain connects TRBV14 to TRBJ2-1, with a possible D match to TRBD2 (6 bases). The receptor was derived from a female donor with multiple sclerosis, enrolled in a pregnancy study. This specimen was peripheral blood, taken in the second trimester of pregnancy. CDR3 sequence (DNA): TGTGCCAGCAGCCAAGTAGTTAGCGGTCGTTACAATGAGCAGTTCTTC. Translating it yields CASSQVVSGRYNEQFF.